This TCR beta chain was sequenced for a study of low-dose radiotherapy and immunotherapy resistance in tumors. Study-wide background: Cohort 2, a group dosed every two weeks at 1 Gy per fraction, received 13 Gy in total over 26 weeks.

cDNA synthesis used a TRAV/TRBV-specific primer set for both chains. The authors amplified TCRs for 20 to 25 PCR cycles with a constant-region primer and a V-primer adapter. TCRdb recomputed calls from the reads with MiXCR, one row per CDR3 protein. This sample has more than 90,000 distinct CDR3 sequences, with 20% to 25% found just once. This clonotype was seen at least ten times. Time point reported: after trial treatment. Documented treatment: LDRT plus nivolumab, ipilimumab, low-dose cyclophosphamide and aspirin (RACIN trial). The input for sequencing was PBMCs, taken after low-dose radiotherapy plus immunotherapy. This TCR was recovered from a male donor with prostate cancer.

The CDR3 sequence is CASSQPQGALYEQYF. CDR3 in DNA: TGTGCCAGCAGCCAACCACAGGGGGCGCTCTACGAGCAGTACTTC. The chain joins TRBV7-9 to TRBJ2-7; 9 bases map to TRBD1. With 5 bases clipped from V and 3 bases from J, the junction kept 8 bases outside the gene matches. The CDR3 is 15 amino acids. The V gene's germline CDR1 is SEHNR and CDR2 FQNEAQ (reference sequence).